This entry lists 9 T cell receptor beta chains sequenced from one sample in a study of blood T cells in healthy people across ages. For the second PCR, which ran for 7 to 11 cycles, a sample-barcoded 5' primer and a J-beta primer mix were used. TCRdb re-called the 5' RACE reads through MiXCR, storing one row per CDR3 protein. The sample includes about 760,000 distinct CDR3 sequences, roughly 50% of them seen just once. Sequenced sample: blood. These TCRs come from a man aged 35 to 55 in good health.

This clonotype turned up a few times. V is TRBV7-2 and J is TRBJ2-5; D is ambiguous. The germline V gene has CDR1 SGHTA and CDR2 FQGNSA. This CDR3 region has 16 residues. V dropped 2 bases and J dropped 0 bases, with 13 bases sitting between them. CDR3 DNA: TGTGCCAGCAGCTTACCCCAAGGGTGGTACCAAGAGACCCAGTACTTC. Translation: CASSLPQGWYQETQYF.

This clonotype has more than one count but fewer than ten. The V gene is TRBV7-9, the J gene TRBJ2-7; 10 bases fit TRBD2. Losses at the gene ends were 4 bases for V and 3 bases for J; bases not matched to a gene: 9. Germline-derived CDR1 and CDR2 are SEHNR and FQNEAQ (reference sequence). The CDR3 has 16 amino acids. The CDR3 DNA follows: TGTGCCAGCAGCTCTACCACTAGCGGGGTCGACTACGAGCAGTACTTC. Its protein is CASSSTTSGVDYEQYF.

V usage is TRBV4-1 and J usage is TRBJ2-3; D gene uncertain. CDR3 length: 17 residues. V lost 0 bases, J lost 2 bases, and 15 bases lay in between. The germline V gene encodes CDR1 MGHRA and CDR2 YSYEKL. CDR3: CASSQDPLTLPTDTQYF. CDR3 DNA: TGCGCCAGCAGCCAAGATCCCCTAACTCTCCCCACAGATACGCAGTATTTT.

The chain joins TRBV28 to TRBJ1-5; 9 bases align to TRBD1. With 7 bases clipped from V and 3 bases from J, the junction kept 10 bases outside the gene matches. This CDR3 contains 16 residues. Per germline, CDR1 MDHEN and CDR2 SYDVKM. The CDR3 DNA is TGTGCCAGCAATGATGACAGGGGGGTATTCAATCAGCCCCAGCATTTT. It is translated as CASNDDRGVFNQPQHF.

This clonotype has just one count. The genes are TRBV12-3 or TRBV12-4 and TRBJ2-5; D is unresolved. The ends were cut back, 3 bases at V and 5 bases at J, with 16 bases in the middle. The CDR3 is made up of 15 amino acids. CDR3 region: CASSFSWGTMETQYF. The CDR3 DNA reads TGTGCCAGCAGTTTTAGCTGGGGAACAATGGAGACCCAGTACTTC.

At least ten counts were recorded for this clonotype. Just one base apart from a much larger clone, this may be a read error. The J gene is TRBJ2-5, the V gene TRBV7-2; TRBD2 matches at 7 bases. Per germline, CDR1 SGHTA and CDR2 FQGNSA. The CDR3 length is 17 residues. J lost 11 bases, V lost 0 bases, and 18 bases had no gene match. The CDR3 region is CASSLAPASGGVNEQYF. The DNA of the CDR3 is TGTGCCAGCAGCTTAGCCCCGGCTAGCGGCGGGGTCAATGAGCAGTACTTC.

A few counts support this clonotype. The chain joins TRBV14 to TRBJ2-5; the D is unclear. The CDR3 covers 17 residues. Germline assignment: CDR1 SGHDN and CDR2 FVKESK. V lost 1 base and J lost 0, with 15 bases in between. The CDR3 loop is CASSQALPAAYQETQYF. Written as DNA, the CDR3 is TGTGCCAGCAGCCAAGCCCTTCCGGCGGCGTACCAAGAGACCCAGTACTTC.

J is TRBJ1-2 and V is TRBV6-6; possibly TRBD1 for D (5 bases). V was cut by 2 bases and J by 8 bases, with 21 bases left in between. Germline CDR1 is MNHNY and CDR2 is SVGAGI (reference sequence). This CDR3 region has 16 residues. This CDR3 reads CASSYTPTDLAFGYTF. The CDR3 region has the DNA TGTGCCAGCAGTTACACTCCGACAGACCTTGCCTTCGGCTACACCTTC.

The chain combines TRBV6-5 with TRBJ2-2, with D unclear. CDR1 is MNHEY and CDR2 is SVGAGI in the germline V gene. CDR3 length: 15 residues. Trimming left V 4 bases short and J 3 bases short, with 12 bases between. CDR3 coding DNA: TGTGCCAGCAGTTTGCGAGCCGCGGACACCGGGGAGCTGTTTTTT. Residues: CASSLRAADTGELFF.